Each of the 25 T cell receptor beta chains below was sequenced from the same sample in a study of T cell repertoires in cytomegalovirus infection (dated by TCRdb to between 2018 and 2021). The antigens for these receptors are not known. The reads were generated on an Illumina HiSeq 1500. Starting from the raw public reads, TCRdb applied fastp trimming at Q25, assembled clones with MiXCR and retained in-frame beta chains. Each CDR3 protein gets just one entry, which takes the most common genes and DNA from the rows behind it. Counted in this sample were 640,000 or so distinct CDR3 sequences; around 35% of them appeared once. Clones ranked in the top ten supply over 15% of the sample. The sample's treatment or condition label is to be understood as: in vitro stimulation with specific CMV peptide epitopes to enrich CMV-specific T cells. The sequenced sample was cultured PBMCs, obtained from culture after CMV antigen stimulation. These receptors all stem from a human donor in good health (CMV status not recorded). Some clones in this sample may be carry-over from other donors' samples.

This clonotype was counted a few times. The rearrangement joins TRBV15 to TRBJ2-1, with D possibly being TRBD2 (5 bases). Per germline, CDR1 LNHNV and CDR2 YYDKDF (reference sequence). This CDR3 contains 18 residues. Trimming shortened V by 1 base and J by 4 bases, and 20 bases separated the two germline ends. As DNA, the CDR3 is TGTGCCACCAGCAGAGTGGAGGACTCCCCGTTGTTTTACAATGAGCAGTTCTTC. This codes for CATSRVEDSPLFYNEQFF.

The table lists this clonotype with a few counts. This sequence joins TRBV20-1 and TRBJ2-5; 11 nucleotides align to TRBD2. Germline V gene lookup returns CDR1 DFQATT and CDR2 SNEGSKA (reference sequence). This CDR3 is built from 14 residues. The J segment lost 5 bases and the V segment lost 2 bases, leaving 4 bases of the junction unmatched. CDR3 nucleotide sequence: TGCAGTGCTAGAACCGGGACTAGCGGTGAGACCCAGTACTTC. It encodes CSARTGTSGETQYF.

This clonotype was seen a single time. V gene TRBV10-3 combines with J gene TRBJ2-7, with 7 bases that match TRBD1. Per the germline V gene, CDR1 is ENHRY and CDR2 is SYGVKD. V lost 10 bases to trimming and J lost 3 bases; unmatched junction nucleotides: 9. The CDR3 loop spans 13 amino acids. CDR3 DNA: TGTGCCACCAAGGACAGGTCTTACTACGAGCAGTACTTC. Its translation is CATKDRSYYEQYF.

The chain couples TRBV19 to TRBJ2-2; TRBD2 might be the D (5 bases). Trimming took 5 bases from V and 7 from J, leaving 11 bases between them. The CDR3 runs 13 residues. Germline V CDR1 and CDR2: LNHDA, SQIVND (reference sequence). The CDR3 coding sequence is TGTGCCAGTAGTCGGGGTTTCGACGGGGAGCTGTTTTTT. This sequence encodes CASSRGFDGELFF.

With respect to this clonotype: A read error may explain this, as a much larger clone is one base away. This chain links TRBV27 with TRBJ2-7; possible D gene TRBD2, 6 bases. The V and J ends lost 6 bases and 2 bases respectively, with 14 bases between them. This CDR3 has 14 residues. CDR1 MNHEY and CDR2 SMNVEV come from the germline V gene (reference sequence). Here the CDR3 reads CASSLIGGTYEQYF. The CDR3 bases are TGTGCCAGCAGCCTTATCGGGGGTACCTACGAGCAGTACTTC.

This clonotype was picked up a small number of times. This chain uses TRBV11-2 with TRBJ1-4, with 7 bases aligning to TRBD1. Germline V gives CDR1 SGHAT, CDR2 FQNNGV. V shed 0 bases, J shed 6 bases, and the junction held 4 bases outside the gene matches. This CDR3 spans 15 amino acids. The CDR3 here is CASSLDRDRDEKLFF. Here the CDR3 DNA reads TGTGCCAGCAGCTTAGATCGGGACAGAGATGAAAAACTGTTTTTT.

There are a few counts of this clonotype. The CDR3 loop reads CASSAQGASDTQYF. DNA of the CDR3: TGTGCCAGCAGCGCACAGGGGGCGTCAGATACGCAGTATTTT. The gene calls are TRBV7-2 and TRBJ2-3; 9 positions agree with TRBD1. V shed 5 bases, J shed 4 bases, and the junction held 4 bases outside the gene matches. The germline gives CDR1 SGHTA, CDR2 FQGNSA. This CDR3 is built from 14 residues. The whole variable domain, remainder taken from reference TRBV7-2 and TRBJ2-3, is GAGVSQSPSNKVTEKGKDVELRCDPISGHTALYWYRQSLGQGLEFLIYFQGNSAPDKSGLPSDRFSAERTGGSVSTLTIQRTQQEDSAVYLCASSAQGASDTQYFGPGTRLTVL.

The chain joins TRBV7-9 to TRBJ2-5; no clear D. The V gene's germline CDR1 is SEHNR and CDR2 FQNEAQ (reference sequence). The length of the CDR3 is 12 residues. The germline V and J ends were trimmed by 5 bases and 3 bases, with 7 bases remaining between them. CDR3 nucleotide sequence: TGTGCCAGCAGCCCTGTAGAAGAGACCCAGTACTTC. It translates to CASSPVEETQYF.

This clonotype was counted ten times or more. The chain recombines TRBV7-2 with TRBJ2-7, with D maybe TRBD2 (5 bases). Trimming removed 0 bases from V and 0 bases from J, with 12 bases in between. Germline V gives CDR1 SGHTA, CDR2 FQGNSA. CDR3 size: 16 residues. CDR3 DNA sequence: TGTGCCAGCAGCTTAGCGGCGGCAGGACTCTCCTACGAGCAGTACTTC. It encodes CASSLAAAGLSYEQYF.

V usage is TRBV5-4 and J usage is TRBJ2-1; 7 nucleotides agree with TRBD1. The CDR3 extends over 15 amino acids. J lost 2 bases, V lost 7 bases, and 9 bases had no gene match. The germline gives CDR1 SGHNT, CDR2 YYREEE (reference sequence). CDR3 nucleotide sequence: TGTGCCAGCGGTCTTAAAGGGGGCCCCTACAATGAGCAGTTCTTC. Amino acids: CASGLKGGPYNEQFF.

The CDR3 spells CSVDGDLLNEKLFF. CDR3 coding DNA: TGCAGCGTTGATGGGGACCTTTTAAATGAAAAACTGTTTTTT. V gene TRBV29-1 combines with J gene TRBJ1-4; D might be TRBD1 (5 bases). The CDR3 is made up of 14 amino acids. Germline V gives CDR1 SQVTM, CDR2 ANQGSEA. Trimming cost V 3 bases and J 5 bases, with 13 bases left between them. The full variable domain, with the rest looked up from reference TRBV29-1 and TRBJ1-4, is SAVISQKPSRDICQRGTSLTIQCQVDSQVTMMFWYRQQPGQSLTLIATANQGSEATYESGFVIDKFPISRPNLTFSTLTVSNMSPEDSSIYLCSVDGDLLNEKLFFGSGTQLSVL.

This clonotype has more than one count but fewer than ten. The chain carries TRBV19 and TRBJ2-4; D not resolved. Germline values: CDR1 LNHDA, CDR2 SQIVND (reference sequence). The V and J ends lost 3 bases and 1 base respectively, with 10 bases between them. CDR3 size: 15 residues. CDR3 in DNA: TGTGCCAGTAGTATGCCAGCTAGGGCCAAAAACATTCAGTACTTC. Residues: CASSMPARAKNIQYF.

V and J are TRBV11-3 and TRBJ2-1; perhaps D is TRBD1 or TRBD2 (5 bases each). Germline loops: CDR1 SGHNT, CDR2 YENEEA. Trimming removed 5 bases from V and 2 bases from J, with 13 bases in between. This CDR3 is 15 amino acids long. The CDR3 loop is CASSVSWGPYNEQFF. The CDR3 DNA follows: TGTGCCAGCAGCGTAAGCTGGGGACCCTACAATGAGCAGTTCTTC. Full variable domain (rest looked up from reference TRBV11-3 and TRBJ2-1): EAGVVQSPRYKIIEKKQPVAFWCNPISGHNTLYWYLQNLGQGPELLIRYENEEAVDDSQLPKDRFSAERLKGVDSTLKIQPAELGDSAVYLCASSVSWGPYNEQFFGPGTRLTVL.

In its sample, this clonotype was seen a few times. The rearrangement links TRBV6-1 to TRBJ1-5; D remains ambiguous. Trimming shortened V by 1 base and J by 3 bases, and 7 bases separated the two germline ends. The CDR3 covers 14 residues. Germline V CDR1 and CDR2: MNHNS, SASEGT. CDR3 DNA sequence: TGTGCCAGCAGTGAAGTGGCCCCCAATCAGCCCCAGCATTTT. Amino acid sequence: CASSEVAPNQPQHF.

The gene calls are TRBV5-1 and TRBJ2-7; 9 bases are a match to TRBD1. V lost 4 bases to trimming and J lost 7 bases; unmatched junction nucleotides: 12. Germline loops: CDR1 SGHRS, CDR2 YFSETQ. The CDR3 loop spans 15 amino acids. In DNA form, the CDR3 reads TGCGCCAGCAGCGTAACCGGGACAGGGTTTGGAGAGCAGTACTTC. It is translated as CASSVTGTGFGEQYF. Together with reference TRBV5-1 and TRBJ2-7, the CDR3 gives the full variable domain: KAGVTQTPRYLIKTRGQQVTLSCSPISGHRSVSWYQQTPGQGLQFLFEYFSETQRNKGNFPGRFSGRQFSNSRSEMNVSTLELGDSALYLCASSVTGTGFGEQYFGPGTRLTVT.

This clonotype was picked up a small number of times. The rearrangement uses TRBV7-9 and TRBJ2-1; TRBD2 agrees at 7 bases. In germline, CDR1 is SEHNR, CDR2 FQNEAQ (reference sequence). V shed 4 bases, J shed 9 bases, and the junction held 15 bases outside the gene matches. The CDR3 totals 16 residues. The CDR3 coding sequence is TGTGCCAGCAGCTCCAGACTAGCTGGGGCCGCCAGTGAGCAGTTCTTC. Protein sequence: CASSSRLAGAASEQFF.

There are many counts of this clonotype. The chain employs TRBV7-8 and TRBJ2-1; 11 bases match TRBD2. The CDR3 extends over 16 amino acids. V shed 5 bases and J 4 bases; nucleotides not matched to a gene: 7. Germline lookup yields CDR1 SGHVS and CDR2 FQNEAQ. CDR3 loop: CASSTLGTSGYNEQFF. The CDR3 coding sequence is TGTGCCAGCAGCACCCTCGGGACTAGCGGATACAATGAGCAGTTCTTC.

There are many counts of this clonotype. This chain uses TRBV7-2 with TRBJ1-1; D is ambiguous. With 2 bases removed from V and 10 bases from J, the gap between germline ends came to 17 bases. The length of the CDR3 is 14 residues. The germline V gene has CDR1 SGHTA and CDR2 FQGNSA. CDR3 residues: CASSLNVRMDGAFF. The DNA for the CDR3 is TGTGCCAGCAGCTTAAACGTGAGGATGGATGGAGCTTTCTTT.

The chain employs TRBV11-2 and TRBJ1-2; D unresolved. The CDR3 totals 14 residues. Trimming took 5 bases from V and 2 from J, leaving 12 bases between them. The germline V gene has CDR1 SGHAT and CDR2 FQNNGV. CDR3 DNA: TGTGCCAGCAGCCCACTCAGCCGCAACTATGGCTACACCTTC. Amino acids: CASSPLSRNYGYTF.

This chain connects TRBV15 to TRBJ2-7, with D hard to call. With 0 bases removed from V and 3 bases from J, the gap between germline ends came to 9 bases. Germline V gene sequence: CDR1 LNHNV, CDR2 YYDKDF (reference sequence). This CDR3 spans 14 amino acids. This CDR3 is CATSREPADYEQYF. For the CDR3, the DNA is TGTGCCACCAGCAGAGAACCCGCGGACTACGAGCAGTACTTC.

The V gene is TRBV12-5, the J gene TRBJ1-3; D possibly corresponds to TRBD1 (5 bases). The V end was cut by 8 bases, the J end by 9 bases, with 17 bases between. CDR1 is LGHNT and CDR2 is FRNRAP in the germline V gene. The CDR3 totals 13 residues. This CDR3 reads CASKVEGRSTIYF. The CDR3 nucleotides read TGTGCTAGTAAAGTGGAGGGACGAAGCACCATATATTTT.

In DNA, the CDR3 is TGTGCCAGCAGCCAAGAGTGGCAGAACTACGAGCAGTACTTC. Its translation is CASSQEWQNYEQYF. The V call is TRBV4-2, the J call TRBJ2-7; D remains ambiguous. Deletions cut 0 bases from V and 3 bases from J, with 9 bases between. Per the germline V gene, CDR1 is LGHNA and CDR2 is YNFKEQ. This CDR3 comprises 14 residues.

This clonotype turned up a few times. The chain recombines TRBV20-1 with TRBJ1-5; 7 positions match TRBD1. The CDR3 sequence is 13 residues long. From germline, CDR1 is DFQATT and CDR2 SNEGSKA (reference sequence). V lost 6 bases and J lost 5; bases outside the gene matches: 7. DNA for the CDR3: TGCAGTGCCCACAGGGGCTGGGATCAGCCCCAGCATTTT. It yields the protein CSAHRGWDQPQHF.

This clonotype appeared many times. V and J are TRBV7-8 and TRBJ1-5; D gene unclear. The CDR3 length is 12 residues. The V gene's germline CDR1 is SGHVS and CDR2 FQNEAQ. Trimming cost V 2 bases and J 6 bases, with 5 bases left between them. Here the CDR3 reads CASSLISQPQHF. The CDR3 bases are TGTGCCAGCAGCTTAATAAGTCAGCCCCAGCATTTT.

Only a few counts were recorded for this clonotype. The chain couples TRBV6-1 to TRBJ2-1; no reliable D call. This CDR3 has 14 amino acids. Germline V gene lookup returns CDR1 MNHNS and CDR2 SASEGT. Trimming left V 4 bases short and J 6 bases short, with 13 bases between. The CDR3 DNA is TGTGCCAGCAGTGTGTGGGCAGCCAGCAATGAGCAGTTCTTC. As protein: CASSVWAASNEQFF.